This TCR beta chain was sequenced for a study of breast tumors, draining lymph nodes, adjacent tissues. The table lists this clonotype with a few counts. Its specificity is not known. Study-wide results and limits: Tumors had less TCR diversity than lymph nodes, more than nontumor tissue. Compared with basal-like, luminal-like tumors shared significantly more repertoire with nontumor tissue. The lymph node origin of tumor T cells was framed as consistent with a hypothesis, not demonstrated. The data were judged consistent with most tumor T cells coming from lymph node and expanding in tumor.

The CDR3 runs to 14 residues. V was trimmed by 0 bases and J by 8 bases, leaving 11 bases between them. Germline CDR1 reads KGHSH; CDR2 reads LQKENI. TCRdb passed the multiplex PCR reads through MiXCR, listing each CDR3 protein once. Found here are roughly 120,000 distinct CDR3 sequences, just under 20% of them singletons; the top ten hold less than 4%. Samples came from axillary lymph nodes draining the breast cancer. The origin of this receptor is a female donor with breast cancer. Some clones in this sample may be carry-over from other donors' samples. This chain joins TRBV18 and TRBJ2-1, with D possibly TRBD2 on 7 matching bases. The specimen was axillary lymph node tissue. The CDR3 sequence is CASSPPGGGHEQFF. CDR3 DNA sequence: TGTGCCAGCTCACCACCGGGGGGGGGGCATGAGCAGTTCTTC.